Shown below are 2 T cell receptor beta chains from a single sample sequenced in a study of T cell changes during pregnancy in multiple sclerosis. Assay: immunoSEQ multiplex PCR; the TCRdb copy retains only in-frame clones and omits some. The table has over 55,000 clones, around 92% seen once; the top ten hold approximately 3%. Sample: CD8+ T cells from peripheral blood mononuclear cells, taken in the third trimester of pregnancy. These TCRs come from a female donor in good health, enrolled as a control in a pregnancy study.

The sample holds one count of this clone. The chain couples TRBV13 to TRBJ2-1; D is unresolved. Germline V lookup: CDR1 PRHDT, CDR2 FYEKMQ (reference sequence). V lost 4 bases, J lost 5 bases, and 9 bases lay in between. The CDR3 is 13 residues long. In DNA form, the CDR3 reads TGTGCCAGCAGCTCCCAGACTGACAATGAGCAGTTCTTC. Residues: CASSSQTDNEQFF. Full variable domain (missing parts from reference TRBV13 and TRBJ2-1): AAGVIQSPRHLIKEKRETATLKCYPIPRHDTVYWYQQGPGQDPQFLISFYEKMQSDKGSIPDRFSAQQFSDYHSELNMSSLELGDSALYFCASSSQTDNEQFFGPGTRLTVL.

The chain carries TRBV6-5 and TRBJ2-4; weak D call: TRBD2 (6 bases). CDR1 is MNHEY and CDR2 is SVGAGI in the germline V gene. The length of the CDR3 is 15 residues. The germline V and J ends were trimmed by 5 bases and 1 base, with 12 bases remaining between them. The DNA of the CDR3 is TGTGCCAGCAGTCCCGCGGGGACGGCCAAAAACATTCAGTACTTC. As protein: CASSPAGTAKNIQYF.